This T cell receptor (beta chain) was sequenced in a study of Ad26.COV2.S vaccination and SARS-CoV-2 variants. Study-wide results and caveats: Measurement of non-spike TCR breadth gave similar results in vaccine and placebo recipients. Vaccinees showed greater spike-specific TCR breadth than placebo recipients. Post-vaccination spike-specific CD8+ and CD4+ T cell responses reportedly had substantial breadth. It is possible that the TCR breadth and depth analyses underestimated the total T cell responses.

This clone was seen only a few times. Its cognate antigen is unknown. From germline, CDR1 is MNHEY and CDR2 SVGEGT. This CDR3 comprises 14 residues. Between the trimmed V and J ends, which lost 4 bases and 8 bases, there was a span of 12 bases. The protocol was immunoSEQ multiplex PCR, while the TCRdb copy is restricted to in-frame clones and leaves out a portion. The table lists 87,000 or so clones, about four fifths of them singletons, with 15% to 20% in the top ten. The clonotype comes from a human donor who had recovered from COVID-19. The chain uses TRBV6-2 or TRBV6-3 and TRBJ1-6; D might be TRBD1 (6 bases). The material sequenced was peripheral blood, taken after recovery from COVID-19. This CDR3 reads CASSSRGTYSPLHF. The DNA for the CDR3 is TGTGCCAGCAGTTCGAGGGGGACTTATTCACCCCTCCACTTT.